The table lists the clone carrying this T cell receptor beta chain with a count of one. Measured with immunoSEQ multiplex PCR; TCRdb has only the in-frame clones, and not every one. The sample shows about 130,000 clones, 83% of them seen only once. The data originate from a study of blood T cell repertoires in COVID-19. Looking at the study overall: There were acute and convalescent COVID-19 samples, and they came from the United States, Italy and Spain. PBMCs, B-cell-depleted T cells, or T cells were the source of the cDNA or gDNA that made up the material.

Clinical histories supplied by participants themselves formed the basis of cohort assignment. Resolution of symptoms, clearance, or two negative PCRs was present in recovered Cohort 3 donors. This TCR was sampled from a man in his thirties or forties who had recovered from COVID-19. Sequenced sample: PBMCs or T cells enriched from blood (not recorded which).

The CDR3 protein is CASSPRQLNTEAFF. The CDR3 DNA sequence: TGTGCCAGCTCACCAAGACAGCTGAACACTGAAGCTTTCTTT. The chain recombines TRBV18 with TRBJ1-1, with D perhaps matching TRBD1 (5 bases). Germline values: CDR1 KGHSH, CDR2 LQKENI. Trimming pared 2 bases from V and 0 bases from J, leaving 7 bases between. The CDR3 totals 14 residues.